Listed below are T cell receptor beta chains from one sample, sequenced in a study of T cell repertoires in cytomegalovirus infection. Antigen specificity for these receptors is unknown. TCRdb fed the reads into MiXCR, producing one record per CDR3 protein. In the table there are 640,000 or so distinct CDR3 sequences, 30% to 40% of which are singletons. Specimen: cultured PBMCs, collected from culture after CMV antigen stimulation. These receptor sequences come from a human donor in good health (CMV status not recorded). Some clones in this sample may be carry-over from other donors' samples. CDR3s include the opening cysteine and the closing phenylalanine or tryptophan. The D gene is left open where the match is weak. The size of a clone is reported for some rows only, either as once, few or many, or as a class for expanded clones.

.,TRBV12-3/TRBV12-4,TRBJ2-1,many,CASSSGGLTDNEQFF,TGTGCCAGCAGTTCCGGGGGCCTTACGGACAATGAGCAGTTCTTC
TRBD2,TRBV4-1,TRBJ2-1,.,CASSQAPSGSLYEQFF,TGCGCCAGCAGCCAAGCTCCTAGCGGGAGCCTCTATGAGCAGTTCTTC
.,TRBV7-2,TRBJ1-1,.,CASSYLYTEAFF,TGTGCCAGCAGCTACTTGTACACTGAAGCTTTCTTT
TRBD2,TRBV6-1,TRBJ2-3,.,CASSEAKRELTDTQYF,TGTGCCAGCAGTGAAGCGAAGCGGGAGCTCACAGATACGCAGTATTTT
.,TRBV15,TRBJ1-6,.,CATSRLTGGKSPLHF,TGTGCCACCAGCAGATTAACAGGAGGCAAGTCACCCCTCCACTTT
.,TRBV18,TRBJ2-7,few,CASSPPVTAYEQYF,TGTGCCAGCTCACCACCGGTGACAGCCTACGAGCAGTACTTC
TRBD2,TRBV12-3/TRBV12-4,TRBJ2-1,.,CASSYYTSGYNEQFF,TGTGCCAGCAGTTACTACACTAGCGGTTACAATGAGCAGTTCTTC
TRBD1,TRBV6-5,TRBJ1-1,few,CASSLVQGAMGTEAFF,TGTGCCAGCAGTTTGGTACAGGGGGCCATGGGGACTGAAGCTTTCTTT
TRBD1,TRBV7-9,TRBJ1-2,.,CASSGTEYTNYGYTF,TGTGCCAGCTCCGGGACAGAATATACTAACTATGGCTACACCTTC
TRBD2,TRBV6-2/TRBV6-3,TRBJ2-3,few,CASSYSLAGGDTQYF,TGTGCCAGCAGTTACTCTCTAGCGGGAGGAGATACGCAGTATTTT
TRBD1,TRBV4-2,TRBJ1-4,once,CASSQWGTGGVQGEKLFF,TGTGCCAGCAGCCAATGGGGGACAGGGGGCGTCCAGGGAGAAAAACTGTTTTTT
TRBD1,TRBV12-3/TRBV12-4,TRBJ1-2,.,CASRLTGGGYGYTF,TGTGCCAGCAGACTTACAGGGGGCGGATATGGCTACACCTTC
.,TRBV10-3,TRBJ2-7,few,CAISLQGDEQYF,TGTGCCATCAGTCTACAGGGTGACGAGCAGTACTTC
.,TRBV4-1,TRBJ2-1,.,CASRGRATGSSYNEQFF,TGCGCCAGCAGAGGTAGGGCGACCGGGTCATCCTACAATGAGCAGTTCTTC
TRBD1,TRBV12-3/TRBV12-4,TRBJ2-1,.,CASSLVPGQGTYNEQFF,TGTGCCAGCAGTTTAGTCCCGGGACAGGGTACCTACAATGAGCAGTTCTTC
.,TRBV7-8,TRBJ2-7,.,CASSPPGPTYEQYF,TGTGCCAGCAGCCCCCCCGGGCCCACCTACGAGCAGTACTTC
.,TRBV11-3,TRBJ2-7,.,CASSEHQSRDGQTYEQYF,TGTGCCAGCAGCGAACACCAATCCCGGGACGGCCAAACCTACGAGCAGTACTTC
TRBD1,TRBV10-3,TRBJ2-7,.,CAIAITGAYEQYF,TGTGCCATCGCGATAACAGGGGCCTACGAGCAGTACTTC
.,TRBV7-9,TRBJ1-2,few,CASSLSFGQIYGYTF,TGTGCCAGCAGCTTAAGTTTCGGACAGATCTATGGCTACACCTTC
.,TRBV7-2,TRBJ2-7,.,CASSLAGAGGGEQYF,TGTGCCAGCAGCTTAGCTGGTGCAGGGGGAGGCGAGCAGTACTTC
.,TRBV7-2,TRBJ2-7,.,CASSLRRGTYEQYF,TGTGCCAGCAGCCTCCGGCGGGGAACCTACGAGCAGTACTTC
.,TRBV6-2/TRBV6-3,TRBJ1-1,.,CASTGWGSNTEAFF,TGTGCCAGCACAGGGTGGGGCTCGAACACTGAAGCTTTCTTT